This entry lists 5 T cell receptor beta chains sequenced from one sample in a study of blood T cells in healthy people across ages. The authors ran a second PCR of about 7 to 12 cycles using a sample-barcoded 5' primer and a J-beta primer mix. TCRdb ran MiXCR on the 5' RACE reads and lists one entry per CDR3 protein. The sample includes fewer than 1 million distinct CDR3 sequences, under 55% seen only once; the top ten take roughly 19%. The sample comprised blood. The receptors were gathered from a man between 60 and 75 years old in good health.

The chain has TRBV20-1 and TRBJ2-1; 9 bases align to TRBD2. The last part of the DNA fits TRBJ2-7 better; the J call may be wrong. The CDR3 extends over 17 amino acids. The germline gives CDR1 DFQATT, CDR2 SNEGSKA (reference sequence). This CDR3 is CSVRGQFLAGLYNEQYF. CDR3 sequence (DNA): TGCAGTGTTAGGGGTCAGTTTCTAGCGGGGTTGTACAATGAGCAGTACTTC.

This chain links TRBV20-1 with TRBJ1-1; D is perhaps TRBD1 (6 bases). Germline V gene data show CDR1 as DFQATT and CDR2 as SNEGSKA (reference sequence). This CDR3 has 11 residues. Between the trimmed V and J ends, which lost 4 bases and 6 bases, there was a span of 9 bases. CDR3 amino acids: CSAMGGAEAFF. The CDR3 DNA reads as TGCAGTGCTATGGGGGGCGCTGAAGCTTTCTTT.

There are many counts of this clonotype. The V call is TRBV27, the J call TRBJ1-2, with D perhaps TRBD1 (5 bases). The germline gives CDR1 MNHEY, CDR2 SMNVEV (reference sequence). The CDR3 extends over 14 amino acids. The V and J ends lost 5 bases and 0 bases respectively, with 10 bases between them. Here the CDR3 reads CASSPRGSNYGYTF. CDR3 bases: TGTGCCAGCAGTCCGAGGGGTTCTAACTATGGCTACACCTTC.

This clonotype showed up just a few times. The V and J genes are TRBV7-2 and TRBJ2-5; perhaps TRBD1 as D (6 bases). The ends were cut back, 4 bases at V and 5 bases at J, with 14 bases in the middle. Germline-derived CDR1 and CDR2 are SGHTA and FQGNSA. This CDR3 has 14 residues. In DNA form, the CDR3 reads TGTGCCAGCAGCTCATACAGGGTAGAGGAGACCCAGTACTTC. Its translation: CASSSYRVEETQYF.

The chain is built from TRBV7-2 and TRBJ2-4; 8 positions agree with TRBD2. The CDR3 length is 15 residues. In germline, CDR1 is SGHTA, CDR2 FQGNSA. Trimming removed 5 bases from V and 1 base from J; junction bases left unmatched: 4. CDR3 residues: CASSARLAAKNIQYF. CDR3 in DNA: TGTGCCAGCAGCGCCCGACTAGCGGCCAAAAACATTCAGTACTTC.